Listed here are 8 T cell receptor beta chains from one sample, sequenced in a study of human T cells and chemical hapten exposure. Time point here: patch test 2, 6 weeks after DPC sensitization. Noted treatment: therapeutic diphenylcyclopropenone sensitization with weekly scalp DPC. TCRdb processed the RACE reads anew with MiXCR; each CDR3 protein has one entry. Among 330,000 or so distinct CDR3 sequences listed, roughly 6.3% were seen once. The sample consisted of whole blood, taken in connection with sensitization to the hapten diphenylcyclopropenone (DPC). The receptors originated from a woman aged 18-29 years with alopecia areata. Some clones in this sample may be carry-over from other donors' samples.

The genes are TRBV3-1 and TRBJ2-1; 7 bases are shared with TRBD1. Germline CDR1 reads LGHDT; CDR2 reads YNNKEL (reference sequence). Trimming at V came to 3 bases and at J to 5 bases, leaving 1 base not matched to a gene. This CDR3 spans 13 amino acids. CDR3 in amino acids: CASSQDRHNEQFF. CDR3 DNA sequence: TGTGCCAGCAGCCAGGACAGGCACAATGAGCAGTTCTTC.

In this sample, this clonotype turned up a few times. In DNA, the CDR3 is TGTGCCAGCAGCTCCATCAGGGGGAGGGGTAACTATGGCTACACCTTC. Translation gives CASSSIRGRGNYGYTF. This rearrangement joins TRBV11-2 to TRBJ1-2; 7 nucleotides line up with TRBD1. Germline loops: CDR1 SGHAT, CDR2 FQNNGV. J was trimmed by 1 base and V by 4 bases; bases with no gene match: 9. The CDR3 is made up of 16 amino acids.

This clonotype was counted ten times or more. The chain couples TRBV18 to TRBJ1-1; 7 bases align to TRBD1. Unmatched junction bases numbered 2, after V lost 4 bases and J lost 6 bases. There are 12 residues in the CDR3. Per germline, CDR1 KGHSH and CDR2 LQKENI. CDR3: CASSQDRAEAFF. The CDR3 DNA sequence: TGTGCCAGCTCACAAGACAGGGCTGAAGCTTTCTTT.

A word on this clonotype: This may be a read error, as it is one base from a much larger clone. As the CDR3 is not closed by the conserved phenylalanine or tryptophan, this likely results from a read error. V is TRBV10-3 and J is TRBJ1-6; maybe TRBD1 (6 bases). The germline CDR1 and CDR2 sequences are ENHRY and SYGVKD. The CDR3 extends over 16 amino acids. V lost 0 bases, J lost 9 bases, and 15 bases lay in between. CDR3 loop: CAISESAGGHGSPLHL. The CDR3 DNA reads as TGTGCCATCAGTGAGTCTGCCGGGGGACATGGTTCACCCCTCCACCTT.

V and J are TRBV28 and TRBJ2-2, with D tentatively TRBD2 (6 bases). This CDR3 is built from 15 residues. Germline values: CDR1 MDHEN, CDR2 SYDVKM. With 5 bases removed from V and 0 bases from J, the gap between germline ends came to 10 bases. The CDR3 here is CASSTGEANTGELFF. The CDR3 region has the DNA TGTGCCAGCAGTACGGGGGAGGCGAACACCGGGGAGCTGTTTTTT.

In its sample, this clonotype was seen many times. This sequence joins TRBV11-2 and TRBJ1-1; tentative D call: TRBD1 (6 bases). CDR3 length: 13 amino acids. The V gene lost 5 bases and the J gene lost 3 bases, with 10 bases spanning the gap. Germline assignment: CDR1 SGHAT and CDR2 FQNNGV. The DNA for the CDR3 is TGTGCCAGCAGCAAATCAGGGGACACTGAAGCTTTCTTT. Translating gives CASSKSGDTEAFF.

This clonotype appeared a few times. This chain uses TRBV6-1 with TRBJ2-6; 10 positions agree with TRBD1. The CDR3 runs 17 residues. Germline trimming cut 3 bases from V and 0 bases from J; bases unmatched to any gene: 2. Germline CDR1 and CDR2: MNHNS and SASEGT. CDR3 in amino acids: CASSDRDRGSGANVLTF. The CDR3 nucleotides read TGTGCCAGCAGTGACCGGGACAGGGGCTCTGGGGCCAACGTCCTGACTTTC.

The V call is TRBV7-8, the J call TRBJ1-6; TRBD1 matches at 7 bases. The CDR3 spans 13 residues. V gave up 10 bases and J gave up 8 bases; unmatched junction bases: 8. Looked up from germline, CDR1 is SGHVS and CDR2 is FQNEAQ. CDR3: CATTLDRDSPLHF. DNA of the CDR3: TGTGCCACCACCCTCGACAGGGATTCACCCCTCCACTTT.